This T cell receptor (beta chain) appears in the sequencing data of a study of OX40 agonist ivuxolimab in advanced cancers. Study-level background: Ivuxolimab, which targeted the costimulatory receptor OX40 (CD134), was an agonistic, fully human IgG2 monoclonal antibody. Intravenous ivuxolimab was administered to patients every 2 weeks at six dose levels: 0.01, 0.1, 0.3, 1.5, 3 and 10 mg/kg. Among the 50 to 55 dose-escalation patients, some 19 had hepatocellular carcinoma, approximately 15 melanoma, 9 renal cell carcinoma and 9 head and neck cancer. In the dose-escalation cohort, 75% to 85% of patients were male, and the mean age was roughly 56 years with a range of about 20 to 80. Patients were allowed to have had prior anti-PD-1, anti-PD-L1 or anti-CTLA-4 therapy, and more than 35% of the dose-escalation patients had been treated with checkpoint inhibitors. Partial responses occurred in three dose-escalation patients, of whom one had hepatocellular carcinoma and two had cutaneous melanoma. The point of sequencing TCRbeta in the periphery was to test whether ivuxolimab changed TCR sequence diversity and drove clonal T-cell expansion. The monotherapy dose-escalation portion (N of about 57 patients) of the phase I ivuxolimab trial is reported in the paper.

The trim is 3 bases for V and 7 bases for J, with a gap of 7 bases between the germline ends. As encoded in the germline V gene (reference sequence), CDR1 is SEHNR while CDR2 is FQNEAQ. Inclusive of the bounding cysteine and phenylalanine, the CDR3 is 12 residues long. CDR3 DNA is the only sequence kept; it has 36 bases, read in frame from the first base. Genomic DNA was isolated from the sorted cells so that the TCRbeta CDR3 region could be sequenced. The immunoSEQ Assay was used to sequence the TCRbeta CDR3 regions. As stored in TCRdb, this immuneACCESS dataset retains in-frame rearrangements with V and J assigned. A fraction of the clones does not appear; measured against another copy, unresolved V genes explain less than half of the discrepancy, and the remainder lacks a known reason. A total of roughly 61,000 clones appear in this sample, 92% of them only once. The ten largest clones add up to 23% of the sample.

Patients with autoimmune disease history or receiving systemic immunosuppression were excluded from the trial. In every dose cohort, peripheral blood was drawn for TCR sequencing at baseline, cycle 4 day 1, and cycle 7 day 1. Samples were obtained from an open-label, multicenter, first-in-human phase I dose-escalation trial of ivuxolimab. Adults with locally advanced or metastatic melanoma, renal cell, hepatocellular, or head and neck squamous cell carcinoma were enrolled in the trial. Before TCR sequencing, CD4+ and CD8+ T cells were separately sorted from peripheral blood. What the work shows at the level of the full study, not this receptor alone: Low levels of normalized T-cell clonal expansion were also seen in some patients who did not respond. In the 0.1-3.0 mg/kg groups, partial responders had among the lowest normalized peripheral clonal expansion, particularly in CD8+ T cells. At doses of 0.1 to 3.0 mg/kg, clonal expansion of both CD4+ and CD8+ T cells in blood was seen between baseline and week 6. The antigen specificity of the peripheral T cells that underwent clonal expansion was not determined. After ivuxolimab, more expanded clones were found on average in CD8+ T cells than in CD4+ T cells.

Turning to this clone: Its specific antigen is unknown. Base qualities were left out, and no much larger clone turns up one base away. In the same sample, other DNA sequences code for this CDR3.

The clonotype comes from an adult with an advanced solid tumor such as melanoma, head and neck, liver or kidney cancer. The rearranged segments are TRBV7-9 and TRBJ1-5, with the D gene not clear enough to name. The sample consisted of CD4+ or CD8+ T cells sorted from blood, taken in a trial of the OX40 agonist ivuxolimab. The base sequence is TGTGCCAGCAGCTTGGGAGGCCAGCCCCAGCATTTT. It is translated as CASSLGGQPQHF.